These T cell receptor beta chains were read from a single sample in a study of T cell changes during pregnancy in multiple sclerosis. The repertoire was sequenced with immunoSEQ multiplex PCR; TCRdb's copy has only in-frame clones and lacks some. The data contain under 40,000 clones, more than 90% of them seen just once; the ten biggest clones take up 0.35% to 0.5%. Sample: CD4+ T cells from peripheral blood mononuclear cells, taken in the second trimester of pregnancy. The receptors were gathered from a female donor with multiple sclerosis, enrolled in a pregnancy study. CDR3s include the opening cysteine and the closing phenylalanine or tryptophan. The order of the fields is clone size, V gene, J gene, D gene, CDR3 protein, CDR3 DNA. D genes are given only for firm matches. Clone size appears in some rows only: once, few, many, or a class for an expanded clone.

abundance: .; v_gene: TRBV5-1; j_gene: TRBJ1-2; d_gene: TRBD1; CDR3aa: CASSLRTGEDLGSGYTF; CDR3nt: TGCGCCAGCAGCTTGAGGACAGGGGAGGACCTCGGGTCCGGCTACACCTTC
abundance: .; v_gene: TRBV15; j_gene: TRBJ1-6; d_gene: .; CDR3aa: CATSGRVDSPLHF; CDR3nt: TGTGCCACCAGCGGCCGGGTCGACTCACCCCTCCACTTT
abundance: .; v_gene: TRBV9; j_gene: TRBJ2-5; d_gene: TRBD1; CDR3aa: CASSVEVRTGATQYF; CDR3nt: TGTGCCAGCAGCGTAGAGGTTCGAACAGGGGCGACCCAGTACTTC
abundance: .; v_gene: TRBV5-1; j_gene: TRBJ2-5; d_gene: .; CDR3aa: CASTIQGQETQYF; CDR3nt: TGCGCCAGCACAATCCAGGGGCAAGAGACCCAGTACTTC
abundance: .; v_gene: TRBV9; j_gene: TRBJ2-5; d_gene: TRBD1; CDR3aa: CASSQDRAETQYF; CDR3nt: TGTGCCAGCAGCCAGGACAGGGCAGAGACCCAGTACTTC
abundance: .; v_gene: TRBV29-1; j_gene: TRBJ2-5; d_gene: .; CDR3aa: CSVDAMGRETQYF; CDR3nt: TGCAGCGTGGATGCGATGGGCCGAGAGACCCAGTACTTC
abundance: few; v_gene: TRBV6-1; j_gene: TRBJ2-3; d_gene: TRBD2; CDR3aa: CASSERGASTDTQYF; CDR3nt: TGTGCCAGCAGTGAGCGGGGGGCTTCCACAGATACGCAGTATTTT
abundance: .; v_gene: TRBV19; j_gene: TRBJ1-5; d_gene: .; CDR3aa: CASSIRTSHSNQPQHF; CDR3nt: TGTGCCAGTAGTATAAGGACAAGCCATAGCAATCAGCCCCAGCATTTT
abundance: .; v_gene: TRBV2; j_gene: TRBJ1-5; d_gene: TRBD1; CDR3aa: CASSPTRQGGPFVSSNQPQHF; CDR3nt: TGTGCCAGCAGTCCAACAAGACAGGGAGGCCCGTTTGTGTCCAGCAATCAGCCCCAGCATTTT
abundance: .; v_gene: TRBV19; j_gene: TRBJ2-7; d_gene: .; CDR3aa: CASSLLRGEQYF; CDR3nt: TGTGCCAGTAGCCTGCTCCGCGGGGAGCAGTACTTC
abundance: .; v_gene: TRBV2; j_gene: TRBJ2-2; d_gene: .; CDR3aa: CASSELDSPSGELFF; CDR3nt: TGTGCCAGCAGTGAACTCGACAGTCCTTCGGGGGAGCTGTTTTTT
abundance: .; v_gene: TRBV19; j_gene: TRBJ2-2; d_gene: TRBD2; CDR3aa: CASLPLTSGGNTGELFF; CDR3nt: TGTGCCAGTCTGCCCTTAACTAGCGGGGGGAACACCGGGGAGCTGTTTTTT
abundance: .; v_gene: TRBV6-5; j_gene: TRBJ2-1; d_gene: .; CDR3aa: CASSPNADEQFF; CDR3nt: TGTGCCAGCAGTCCCAATGCGGATGAGCAGTTCTTC
abundance: .; v_gene: TRBV4-1; j_gene: TRBJ1-5; d_gene: TRBD1; CDR3aa: CASSHPDRGNQPQHF; CDR3nt: TGCGCCAGCAGCCACCCCGACAGGGGCAATCAGCCCCAGCATTTT
abundance: .; v_gene: TRBV27; j_gene: TRBJ1-1; d_gene: .; CDR3aa: CASRERGTSGAFF; CDR3nt: TGTGCCAGCAGAGAGAGGGGGACATCAGGAGCTTTCTTT
abundance: .; v_gene: TRBV6-1; j_gene: TRBJ1-3; d_gene: .; CDR3aa: CASNRQGKVGNTIYF; CDR3nt: TGTGCCAGCAACCGCCAGGGCAAGGTCGGAAACACCATATATTTT
abundance: once; v_gene: TRBV7-2; j_gene: TRBJ1-5; d_gene: .; CDR3aa: CASTETGANQPQHF; CDR3nt: TGTGCCAGCACCGAGACGGGAGCCAATCAGCCCCAGCATTTT
abundance: .; v_gene: TRBV6-5; j_gene: TRBJ1-5; d_gene: TRBD1; CDR3aa: CATAPYKTGSQPQHF; CDR3nt: TGTGCCACCGCCCCATATAAGACAGGGTCTCAGCCCCAGCATTTT
abundance: .; v_gene: TRBV14; j_gene: TRBJ1-1; d_gene: TRBD1; CDR3aa: CASSQTGPRGPEAFF; CDR3nt: TGTGCCAGCAGCCAAACGGGACCGAGGGGGCCAGAAGCTTTCTTT
abundance: .; v_gene: TRBV4-3; j_gene: TRBJ2-2; d_gene: .; CDR3aa: CASSQDGLGGYTGELFF; CDR3nt: TGCGCCAGCAGCCAAGACGGGCTCGGGGGATACACCGGGGAGCTGTTTTTT
abundance: .; v_gene: TRBV11-2; j_gene: TRBJ2-6; d_gene: .; CDR3aa: CASSFFGSGANVLTF; CDR3nt: TGTGCCAGCAGCTTCTTCGGCTCTGGGGCCAACGTCCTGACTTTC
abundance: .; v_gene: TRBV7-2; j_gene: TRBJ2-5; d_gene: .; CDR3aa: CASSHRAGLGETQYF; CDR3nt: TGTGCCAGCAGCCATAGGGCGGGGTTGGGAGAGACCCAGTACTTC
abundance: .; v_gene: TRBV2; j_gene: TRBJ2-3; d_gene: .; CDR3aa: CASKDGGTDTQYF; CDR3nt: TGTGCCAGCAAGGATGGGGGGACAGATACGCAGTATTTT
abundance: .; v_gene: TRBV30; j_gene: TRBJ2-4; d_gene: TRBD2; CDR3aa: CAWSSSSGGVQYF; CDR3nt: TGTGCCTGGAGTTCGTCCAGCGGGGGGGTTCAGTACTTC
abundance: .; v_gene: TRBV20-1; j_gene: TRBJ2-7; d_gene: .; CDR3aa: CSARARDEQYF; CDR3nt: TGCAGTGCTAGAGCCCGGGACGAGCAGTACTTC
abundance: .; v_gene: TRBV5-4; j_gene: TRBJ2-5; d_gene: TRBD1; CDR3aa: CASSITGGGGETQYF; CDR3nt: TGTGCCAGCAGCATTACAGGGGGCGGAGGAGAGACCCAGTACTTC
abundance: .; v_gene: TRBV6-5; j_gene: TRBJ1-5; d_gene: .; CDR3aa: CASSRFRVGQPQHF; CDR3nt: TGTGCCAGCAGCCGGTTCAGGGTGGGCCAGCCCCAGCATTTT
abundance: .; v_gene: TRBV6-1; j_gene: TRBJ2-3; d_gene: TRBD2; CDR3aa: CASSDKAGGPDTQYF; CDR3nt: TGTGCCAGCAGTGATAAAGCGGGGGGGCCAGATACGCAGTATTTT
abundance: once; v_gene: TRBV5-1; j_gene: TRBJ2-5; d_gene: TRBD1; CDR3aa: CASSPGQGTETQYF; CDR3nt: TGCGCCAGCAGCCCGGGACAGGGAACGGAGACCCAGTACTTC
abundance: .; v_gene: TRBV9; j_gene: TRBJ2-1; d_gene: TRBD1; CDR3aa: CASSPRDRDNEQFF; CDR3nt: TGTGCCAGCAGCCCAAGAGACAGGGACAATGAGCAGTTCTTC
abundance: .; v_gene: TRBV9; j_gene: TRBJ2-2; d_gene: TRBD2; CDR3aa: CASSSLVAGTNTGELFF; CDR3nt: TGTGCCAGCAGCTCCCTCGTAGCGGGCACAAACACCGGGGAGCTGTTTTTT
abundance: .; v_gene: TRBV23-1; j_gene: TRBJ2-7; d_gene: .; CDR3aa: CASSQNFDRKRSYEQYF; CDR3nt: TGCGCCAGCAGTCAGAATTTCGACAGGAAGCGCTCCTACGAGCAGTACTTC
abundance: .; v_gene: TRBV7-2; j_gene: TRBJ1-2; d_gene: TRBD1; CDR3aa: CASSTYQGENYGYTF; CDR3nt: TGTGCCAGCAGCACATACCAGGGGGAGAACTATGGCTACACCTTC
abundance: .; v_gene: TRBV27; j_gene: TRBJ1-2; d_gene: .; CDR3aa: CASSLRGIVGYTF; CDR3nt: TGTGCCAGCAGTTTAAGGGGAATAGTCGGCTACACCTTC
abundance: .; v_gene: TRBV5-1; j_gene: TRBJ1-1; d_gene: .; CDR3aa: CASSLGRYQRSRNTEAFF; CDR3nt: TGCGCCAGCAGCTTGGGGCGGTACCAACGGTCCAGGAACACTGAAGCTTTCTTT
abundance: .; v_gene: TRBV10-3; j_gene: TRBJ1-1; d_gene: .; CDR3aa: CAISEAGITEAFF; CDR3nt: TGTGCCATCAGTGAGGCCGGGATTACTGAAGCTTTCTTT
abundance: .; v_gene: TRBV6-5; j_gene: TRBJ1-1; d_gene: .; CDR3aa: CASRNSLNTEAFF; CDR3nt: TGTGCCAGCAGAAACAGCCTGAACACTGAAGCTTTCTTT
abundance: .; v_gene: TRBV29-1; j_gene: TRBJ2-1; d_gene: TRBD2; CDR3aa: CSVGLAEKSYNEQFF; CDR3nt: TGCAGCGTTGGACTAGCGGAAAAATCCTACAATGAGCAGTTCTTC
abundance: .; v_gene: TRBV2; j_gene: TRBJ2-5; d_gene: .; CDR3aa: CASSEGGAGPGETQYF; CDR3nt: TGTGCCAGCAGTGAAGGAGGCGCAGGCCCGGGGGAGACCCAGTACTTC
abundance: few; v_gene: TRBV12-5; j_gene: TRBJ2-3; d_gene: TRBD1; CDR3aa: CASGSDRDPSTDTQYF; CDR3nt: TGTGCTAGTGGTTCCGACAGGGACCCTAGCACAGATACGCAGTATTTT
abundance: .; v_gene: TRBV5-8; j_gene: TRBJ1-2; d_gene: .; CDR3aa: CASSLNNAANYGYTF; CDR3nt: TGTGCCAGCAGCTTGAATAACGCGGCTAACTATGGCTACACCTTC